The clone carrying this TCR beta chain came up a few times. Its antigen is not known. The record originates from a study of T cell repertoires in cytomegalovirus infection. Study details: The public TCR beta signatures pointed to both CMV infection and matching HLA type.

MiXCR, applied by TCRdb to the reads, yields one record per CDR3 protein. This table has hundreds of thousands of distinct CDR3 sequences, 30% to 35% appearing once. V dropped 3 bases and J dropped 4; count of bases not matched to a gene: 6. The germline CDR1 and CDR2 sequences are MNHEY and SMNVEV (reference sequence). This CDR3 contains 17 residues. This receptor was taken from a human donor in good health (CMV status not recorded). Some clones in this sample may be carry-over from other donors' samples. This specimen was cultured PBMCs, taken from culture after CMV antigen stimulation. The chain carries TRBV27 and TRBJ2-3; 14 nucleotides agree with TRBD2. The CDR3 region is CASSLKPGLAGADTQYF. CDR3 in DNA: TGTGCCAGCAGTTTGAAGCCGGGACTAGCGGGGGCAGATACGCAGTATTTT.